Shown below are 13 T cell receptor beta chains from a single sample sequenced in a study of blood T cells in healthy people across ages. The second PCR ran about 6 to 11 cycles with a sample-barcoded 5' primer and J-beta primers. TCRdb re-called the 5' RACE reads with MiXCR, one entry per CDR3 protein. The repertoire holds roughly 1 million distinct CDR3 sequences, with roughly a quarter as singletons. In addition, the sample was reused for a study of T cells of mothers and their children.

Sequenced sample: blood. These receptors all stem from a girl aged 2 to 10 in good health.

The V and J genes are TRBV7-2 and TRBJ1-2; 7 positions agree with TRBD1. The CDR3 spans 15 residues. Per germline, CDR1 SGHTA and CDR2 FQGNSA. With V trimmed by 3 bases and J by 0 bases, 4 bases remained unmatched. CDR3 sequence: CASSLDRTANYGYTF. The CDR3 nucleotides are TGTGCCAGCAGCTTGGACAGGACAGCTAACTATGGCTACACCTTC.

The sample holds a few counts of this clonotype. This chain connects TRBV7-6 to TRBJ1-4; maybe TRBD1 (6 bases). Trimming shortened V by 1 base and J by 8 bases, and 14 bases separated the two germline ends. The CDR3 is 15 amino acids. Germline V gene sequence: CDR1 SGHVS, CDR2 FNYEAQ. The CDR3 DNA reads as TGTGCCAGCAGCTTAGGCGGGGGGGCTCGGGAAAAACTGTTTTTT. Translation gives CASSLGGGAREKLFF.

This clonotype was observed a handful of times. The chain combines TRBV7-8 with TRBJ2-5; the D gene could be TRBD1 or TRBD2 (6 bases each). V lost 1 base to trimming and J lost 5 bases, with 11 bases between them. Per the germline V gene, CDR1 is SGHVS and CDR2 is FQNEAQ. The CDR3 spans 14 residues. The CDR3 is CASSLGGAPETQYF. The CDR3 DNA reads TGTGCCAGCAGCTTAGGGGGGGCCCCGGAGACCCAGTACTTC.

This clonotype has more than one count but fewer than ten. V is TRBV24-1 and J is TRBJ2-3; 10 positions agree with TRBD1. There are 16 residues in the CDR3. V lost 4 bases and J lost 6; bases outside the gene matches: 9. CDR1 and CDR2 from the germline V gene are KGHDR and SFDVKD. Here the CDR3 reads CATSDLRQGAYDTQYF. CDR3 sequence (DNA): TGTGCCACCAGTGACCTCAGACAGGGGGCCTACGATACGCAGTATTTT.

This chain uses TRBV29-1 with TRBJ2-5; 11 bases are a match to TRBD2. V lost 3 bases and J lost 4; bases outside the gene matches: 7. Germline V gives CDR1 SQVTM, CDR2 ANQGSEA. The CDR3 runs to 15 residues. For the CDR3, the DNA is TGCAGCGTTGACCCGTACGGACTAGCGGGAGAGACCCAGTACTTC. As protein: CSVDPYGLAGETQYF.

This rearrangement joins TRBV5-1 to TRBJ2-5; unclear D gene. This CDR3 contains 16 residues. The V end lost 2 bases, the J end lost 5 bases, and 19 bases lay between the germline ends. Germline CDR1 is SGHRS and CDR2 is YFSETQ. The CDR3 reads CASSFSLTDLGETQYF. CDR3 coding DNA: TGCGCCAGCAGCTTCTCCCTTACGGACCTAGGGGAGACCCAGTACTTC.

The V gene is TRBV4-1, the J gene TRBJ2-1; D is perhaps TRBD2 (5 bases). Germline V gives CDR1 MGHRA, CDR2 YSYEKL. V lost 1 base and J lost 7, with 14 bases in between. This CDR3 is 15 amino acids long. DNA for the CDR3: TGCGCCAGCAGCCAAGTACCGTCCGGGGAAAATGAGCAGTTCTTC. Protein: CASSQVPSGENEQFF.

This chain connects TRBV10-3 to TRBJ1-3; D not resolved. Trimming removed 3 bases from V and 0 bases from J, with 3 bases in between. This CDR3 has 13 residues. Germline CDR1 ENHRY, CDR2 SYGVKD. CDR3 amino acids: CAISEVSGNTIYF. For the CDR3, the DNA is TGTGCCATCAGTGAAGTCTCTGGAAACACCATATATTTT.

This sequence joins TRBV20-1 and TRBJ2-7; perhaps TRBD1 as D (6 bases). V gave up 4 bases and J gave up 4 bases, with 8 bases separating them. The length of the CDR3 is 11 residues. Germline CDR1 is DFQATT and CDR2 is SNEGSKA (reference sequence). In DNA, the CDR3 is TGCAGTGCTACCACAGGGTACGAGCAGTACTTC. As protein: CSATTGYEQYF.

The V gene is TRBV7-8, the J gene TRBJ2-1, with D possibly TRBD2 on 6 matching bases. CDR3 length: 15 residues. Germline values: CDR1 SGHVS, CDR2 FQNEAQ. The V gene lost 5 bases and the J gene lost 1 base, with 12 bases spanning the gap. CDR3 nucleotide sequence: TGTGCCAGCAGCCTAAGGGACTTTTCCTACAATGAGCAGTTCTTC. This codes for CASSLRDFSYNEQFF. Filled out from reference TRBV7-8 and TRBJ2-1, the complete variable domain reads GAGVSQSPRYKVAKRGQDVALRCDPISGHVSLFWYQQALGQGPEFLTYFQNEAQLDKSGLPSDRFFAERPEGSVSTLKIQRTQQEDSAVYLCASSLRDFSYNEQFFGPGTRLTVL.

This clonotype showed up just a few times. This sequence joins TRBV24-1 and TRBJ2-2; D not certain. Trimming removed 2 bases at V and 7 bases at J, with 16 bases between. Germline CDR1 is KGHDR and CDR2 is SFDVKD. The CDR3 has 16 residues. The CDR3 nucleotides read TGTGCCACCAGTGATTCCGACTTGTCTTGGGGCGGGGAGCTGTTTTTT. This translates into CATSDSDLSWGGELFF.

This clonotype was counted a few times. The chain recombines TRBV5-6 with TRBJ2-5, with 10 bases fitting TRBD2. The DNA end is more similar to TRBJ2-1, so the J call may be wrong. The germline V gene has CDR1 SGHDT and CDR2 YYEEEE. CDR3 size: 15 residues. In DNA, the CDR3 is TGTGCCAGCAGAAATCTAGCGGGAGCCAGCAATGAGCAGTTCTTC. It specifies CASRNLAGASNEQFF.

This clonotype was found a few times. The gene calls are TRBV5-1 and TRBJ2-5; 12 bases map to TRBD2. The length of the CDR3 is 14 residues. Germline loops: CDR1 SGHRS, CDR2 YFSETQ. Trimming at V came to 4 bases and at J to 9 bases, leaving 7 bases not matched to a gene. The CDR3 region is CASSEGLAGGAQYF. The CDR3, as DNA: TGCGCCAGCAGCGAGGGCCTAGCGGGGGGGGCCCAGTACTTC.